This T cell receptor (beta chain) stems from a study of T-cell memory formation after mild COVID-19. Points from the study as a whole: Contracting CD4+ clones lay largely in CM and EM, with CD8+ ones residing in EMRA.

One entry per CDR3 protein results from TCRdb running MiXCR on the 5' RACE reads. The sample records more than 150,000 distinct CDR3 sequences, more than 9% being singletons. Deletions cut 1 base from V and 2 bases from J, with 6 bases between. CDR3 length: 14 residues. Germline CDR1 is SGDLS and CDR2 is YYNGEE. Ten or more counts support this clonotype. The antigen remains unidentified. The chain carries TRBV9 and TRBJ2-2; no firm D call. The source of this sequence is a man in his late teens or twenties who had mild COVID-19 (a few samples of this study predate the infection). Cell type and time point are not known. The sample consisted of PBMCs or a T cell subset sorted from them (not recorded which). In DNA form, the CDR3 reads TGTGCCAGCAGCGTATTTTCAAACACCGGGGAGCTGTTTTTT. Translating gives CASSVFSNTGELFF.